These 9 T cell receptor beta chains were all obtained from the same sample, sequenced in a study of metastatic and nonmetastatic thyroid tumors (dated by TCRdb to 2020 to 2021). Library method: PCR. The sequencer listed for this sample is Illumina HiSeq 4000. The raw public reads went through TCRdb reprocessing: fastp at Q25, MiXCR clone calling, in-frame beta chains kept. This sample holds tens of thousands of clones; 9.5% to 12% were observed only once. Approximately 20% of the sample lies in the top ten. No patient had received any treatment before thyroid surgery. Sequenced: blood. The origin of the receptors is a female donor with papillary thyroid cancer or a benign thyroid nodule (not recorded which). Some clones in this sample may be carry-over from other donors' samples.

This clone was picked up many times. The rearrangement uses TRBV5-4 and TRBJ2-7; maybe TRBD1 (6 bases). The CDR3 is 15 amino acids. V was cut by 4 bases and J by 6 bases, with 20 bases left in between. CDR1 and CDR2 (germline): SGHNT, YYREEE (reference sequence). The CDR3 protein is CASSPAWGPVPEQYF. CDR3 nucleotides: TGTGCCAGCAGCCCCGCTTGGGGGCCGGTGCCCGAGCAGTACTTC.

The chain combines TRBV5-1 with TRBJ2-3; weak D call: TRBD1 (6 bases). Germline CDR1 SGHRS, CDR2 YFSETQ. Trimming took off 7 bases at V and 4 bases at J, with 19 bases between the two ends. This CDR3 comprises 15 residues. CDR3 loop: CASRYRPAGADTQYF. CDR3 in DNA: TGCGCCAGCCGATATCGACCAGCAGGGGCAGATACGCAGTATTTT.

This clone appeared many times. The chain is built from TRBV5-1 and TRBJ2-6; tentative D call: TRBD1 (5 bases). This CDR3 contains 14 residues. V was shortened by 2 bases and J by 2 bases, with 5 bases between the two germline ends. CDR1 and CDR2 (germline): SGHRS, YFSETQ. DNA of the CDR3: TGCGCCAGCAGCTTAGGGGCTGGGGCCAACGTCCTGACTTTC. It yields the protein CASSLGAGANVLTF.

This clone has only one observation. The genes are TRBV5-1 and TRBJ1-2; D remains ambiguous. The V gene lost 0 bases and the J gene lost 2 bases, with 14 bases spanning the gap. Germline loops: CDR1 SGHRS, CDR2 YFSETQ. The CDR3 is made up of 16 amino acids. The CDR3 sequence: CASSLEGRDSNYGYTF. CDR3 nucleotide sequence: TGCGCCAGCAGCTTGGAAGGGCGGGATTCAAACTATGGCTACACCTTC.

This clone was picked up many times. This sequence joins TRBV7-3 and TRBJ2-1, with D unresolved. The CDR3 runs 15 residues. Looked up from germline, CDR1 is SGHTA and CDR2 is FQGTGA. V gave up 6 bases and J gave up 7 bases, with 19 bases separating them. CDR3 DNA sequence: TGTGCCAGCAGGCGGAGTCTCGAATTGGTAAATGAGCAGTTCTTC. Translated, it gives CASRRSLELVNEQFF.

This clone came up many times. CDR3 loop: CASSFGGMNTEAFF. In DNA form, the CDR3 reads TGTGCCAGCAGTTTTGGAGGAATGAACACTGAAGCTTTCTTT. The chain carries TRBV28 and TRBJ1-1; D remains unclear. The germline V gene encodes CDR1 MDHEN and CDR2 SYDVKM. V shed 3 bases and J shed 0 bases, with 8 bases lying between them. This CDR3 has 14 amino acids. Full variable domain (rest looked up from reference TRBV28 and TRBJ1-1): DVKVTQSSRYLVKRTGEKVFLECVQDMDHENMFWYRQDPGLGLRLIYFSYDVKMKEKGDIPEGYSVSREKKERFSLILESASTNQTSMYLCASSFGGMNTEAFFGQGTRLTVV.

This clone was found many times. The CDR3 nucleotides read TGTGCCAGCAGTTTAAGTGGAAACACCGGGGAGCTGTTTTTT. Translating gives CASSLSGNTGELFF. The V call is TRBV28, the J call TRBJ2-2; D gene unclear. Trimming removed 2 bases at V and 2 bases at J, with 6 bases between. Germline V gene sequence: CDR1 MDHEN, CDR2 SYDVKM. The CDR3 totals 14 residues.

The chain employs TRBV28 and TRBJ2-7, with D perhaps matching TRBD2 (5 bases). The CDR3 has 16 residues. The V end lost 7 bases, the J end lost 1 base, and 20 bases lay between the germline ends. The V gene's germline CDR1 is MDHEN and CDR2 SYDVKM. In DNA form, the CDR3 reads TGTGCCAGCATCAATTTGGGTCGGGATACGTCCTACGAGCAGTACTTC. The encoded protein is CASINLGRDTSYEQYF.

This clone was observed at least ten times. CDR3 DNA: TGCAGTGCCCCGAAGGTCGGGACTAGCGGGATGGGACCAGATACGCAGTATTTT. This translates into CSAPKVGTSGMGPDTQYF. V usage is TRBV20-1 and J usage is TRBJ2-3, with 13 bases identical to TRBD2. The CDR3 contains 18 residues. Germline loops: CDR1 DFQATT, CDR2 SNEGSKA (reference sequence). Trimming at V came to 6 bases and at J to 4 bases, leaving 16 bases not matched to a gene.